This T cell receptor beta chain was recorded in a study of blood T cell repertoires in COVID-19. Authors' processing steps: Estimated nucleated cell counts came from reference gene primer amplification. The repertoire was sequenced with immunoSEQ multiplex PCR; TCRdb's copy has only in-frame clones and lacks some. Clone size and the V and J calls come from that table; the DNA yielded D and trimming. The sample records about 330,000 clones, 70% to 90% being singletons. The CDR3 contains 17 residues. V was cut by 0 bases and J by 2 bases, with 15 bases left in between. Germline loops: CDR1 LGHDT, CDR2 YNNKEL (reference sequence).

The gene calls are TRBV3-1 (or the pseudogene TRBV3-2) and TRBJ2-3; TRBD2 is a possible D gene (7 bases). Input material: PBMCs or T cells enriched from blood (not recorded which). This clonotype originated in a woman aged 25 to 39 who had recovered from COVID-19. The CDR3 sequence: CASSQDWTGGHTDTQYF. The CDR3 DNA reads TGTGCCAGCAGCCAAGATTGGACGGGGGGCCACACAGATACGCAGTATTTT.